This TCR beta chain came from a study of cytomegalovirus exposure and HLA in healthy donors (dated by TCRdb to between 2016 and 2019). Context from the whole study: According to an earlier analysis of around 600 of the donors, 150 million to 200 million T cells yielded approximately 120 million unique TCR beta sequences and about 280 Gb of sequence data. The study combined high-throughput TCR immunosequencing, statistical association of individual TCRs with disease status, and machine learning to predict cytomegalovirus infection status. An earlier analysis of fewer than 750 of the donors used high-throughput TCR beta sequencing to judge whether each TCR beta V gene segment behaved as functional or pseudogenic. In a later genetic analysis, genome-wide SNP genotypes for about 55% of the roughly 670 donors were used, and that subset was treated as a discovery cohort. In the later analysis, no new phenotypic data were used to find candidate immune exposures; instead, reliance was placed on TCR beta sequences and their occurrence across donors. Donor age, sex, ethnicity and CMV serostatus were compiled alongside the repertoire data. Besides the first cohort of hundreds of subjects, a separate validation cohort made up of 120 different subjects was used. To study patterns of TCR occurrence, a later analysis re-analyzed previously published TCR beta repertoires from 650 to 750 donors and added high-resolution HLA genotyping. Class I and class II HLA loci were covered by the typing at four-digit resolution. The genetic ancestry cluster associated with self-reported Caucasian donors included 81% of the 300 to 450 genotyped donors. Roughly 5 DR-DQ haplotypes were treated as single units for association and clustering because of strong linkage in the cohort. On average, over 200,000 unique TCR beta nucleotide sequences were sequenced per donor among a few hundred genotyped donors of the cohort, with about 19% of those sequences being non-productive. An early release covering roughly 580 HLA-typed donors comprised around 300 gigabases of sequencing data and tens of millions of unique TCR sequences. The aim of the study was to test whether cataloging public T cell receptors could identify signatures of past pathogen exposure. The number of typed donors differed by locus: about 620-630 for A, B, C, DRB1 and DQB1; some 500 for DQA1; approximately 610 for DPA1; and around 450 for DPB1. The T cell repertoires of 666 subjects were profiled by immunosequencing and related to cytomegalovirus serostatus. Every repertoire in the discovery cohort had been generated on one and the same sequencing platform. Overall results and qualifications from the work: It was suggested by the authors that the approach could potentially be generalized to other disease states and immunological phenotypes. According to a later analysis, most CMV-associated TCR beta chains appeared to be HLA-restricted, and the HLA associations seemed to be driven largely by CMV exposure. Only TCR beta chains were sequenced in this cohort, and the absence of alpha or paired-chain data limited detectable features. Compared with equally common non-associated chains, HLA-associated TCR beta chains in a later analysis were more clonally expanded and had lower generation probabilities. A few of the identified cytomegalovirus-associated TCR beta chains were confirmed in vitro to be specific for cytomegalovirus antigens. In the study, some 160 TCR beta chains were listed as associated with cytomegalovirus. Cytomegalovirus status was reported to be diagnosed by the classifier with high specificity and sensitivity in both the original and validation cohorts. Linkage disequilibrium might explain the correlated functional status among segregating V segments, but an unknown experimental factor could not be ruled out. A cluster of highly shared sequence variants was judged likely to represent a technical artifact of the sequencing pipeline. In a later analysis, TCR association rates were found to vary across HLA loci, with the most associated TCRs seen for DRB1 alleles and the fewest for HLA-C alleles. Because HLA typing was unavailable for some donors at each locus, only the typed subset was used in association tests. An earlier analysis of approximately 590 of the donors showed that most TCR beta V segments appeared in productive rearrangements either about 87% or about 30% of the time, which broadly matched IMGT annotations. According to a later analysis, parvovirus B19, influenza, CMV and Epstein-Barr virus appeared linked to several top co-occurrence clusters. Because counts were too low, seventeen rarely observed V segments, including chromosome 9 orphons, were excluded from the earlier analysis of around 640 of the donors. The presence/absence analyses assumed that sequencing depth was roughly uniform across donors, and that assumption may not be true. According to a later genetic analysis, donors in an Asian-associated ancestry cluster had fewer N-insertions in productive TCRs than the roughly 700-donor mean. The 87-base-pair reads could not distinguish some IMGT-functional V segments, including TRBV6-2 and TRBV6-3, so those segments were excluded. Immune exposure information for the cohort was limited to CMV serostatus. An association between a missense DCLRE1C variant and V-gene and J-gene trimming of TCR beta chains was found in a later genetic analysis and replicated in an independent cohort. When HLA alleles, especially DR and DQ, strongly co-occurred, TCR associations were difficult to assign to individual alleles. At a false discovery rate of 0.05, a later analysis linked 16,000 or so TCR beta sequences to specific HLA alleles. Most TCR sequences were observed very rarely across donors, whereas some public TCRs were present in many individuals. A further reported finding was that TCR beta sequences accurately predicted the HLA-A and HLA-B alleles for most subjects in the first cohort.

Relative to germline, V is missing 5 bases and J is missing 2 bases, with 6 bases of the junction outside any gene match. The CDR3 holds 16 amino acids from the cysteine to the phenylalanine. Of the read, only the CDR3 DNA is kept; its 48 bases are in frame from base 1. CDR1 and CDR2 were assigned from the germline V gene as MGHRA and YSYEKL. This clone has more than one count but fewer than ten. No cognate antigen has been identified for it. No much larger clonotype is one base removed from it; base qualities were not supplied. The method behind the library was the immunoSEQ multiplex PCR assay. For the multiplex PCR, a mixture combining 60 forward primers for TCR Vbeta segments and 13 reverse primers for TCR Jbeta segments was used. Amplification of the CDR3 region of rearranged TCR beta genes was performed with a multiplex PCR assay on genomic DNA. The Illumina HiSeq System was used to sequence the amplified TCR beta libraries as 87-base-pair reads. The paper's data handling went like this. A later analysis counted approximately 76 million unique TCR beta chains across the 640 or so repertoires, and some 11 million of these chains were shared by at least two donors. To remove PCR and sequencing errors, raw reads were error-corrected and collapsed into unique sequences using a nearest-neighbor algorithm that merged closely related sequences. V, D and J gene segments were assigned by aligning CDR3 sequences to IMGT reference sequences. Each retained sequence needed at least a six-nucleotide match to both a V gene segment and a J gene segment. A rearrangement counted as productive if the CDR3 had no stop codons and remained in frame with V and J, and every other rearrangement counted as non-productive. CDR3 was defined according to IMGT convention as the region running from the second conserved V-encoded cysteine to the conserved J-encoded phenylalanine. Sequences without an unambiguous match to a single V gene segment were excluded from the earlier analysis of approximately 560 of the donors. An earlier analysis of several hundred of the donors classified V segments as functional when productive rearrangements were above 56.7% and as segregating when the standard deviation between donors was above 5%. A statistical classification framework was developed to diagnose cytomegalovirus status using the catalog of TCR beta chain sequences. In a later analysis, TCR nucleotide sequences were compared against IMGT/GENE-DB human TR gene sequences so that V and J genes could be assigned. A later analysis assigned CDR3 sequences and most-parsimonious VDJ recombination scenarios with the TCRdist pipeline. In a later analysis, each TCR beta chain was defined by its CDR3 amino acid sequence together with its V-gene family, and reads without a unique V-gene family were excluded. A later analysis removed over 500 highly shared, low-generation-probability nucleotide sequences to deal with suspected cross-contamination and a sequencing artifact. In a later analysis, a clonal expansion index was calculated for each public chain from normalized within-repertoire ranks of inferred template counts. In a later analysis, generation probabilities were computed using a VDJ recombination model fitted to out-of-frame rearrangements, and the results were checked against IGoR. Hypergeometric tests were used in a later analysis to score TCR-TCR, TCR-HLA and TCR-CMV co-occurrence, with a repertoire-size bias correction applied to the TCR pairs. False discovery rates were estimated in a later analysis by permuting HLA or CMV assignments 20 times. In a later analysis, co-occurring TCRs were grouped using DBSCAN, with TCRdist sequence similarity added in when clustering inside HLA-allele-positive subsets. Co-occurrence clustering excluded repertoires with fewer than 30,000 or more than 120,000 public chains, plus five with anomalous nucleotide sharing. TCRdb provides this immuneACCESS table in a form limited to in-frame rearrangements. Some clones are lacking; in checked studies, under half of them reflect an unresolved V gene, and why the rest are absent is not known. V and J calls and clone size are copied from that table; D and trimming were computed from the DNA. The sample table holds 100,000 to 150,000 clones, of which over 65% were seen once. Together, the top ten hold about a tenth of the sample.

The cohort comprised 550 to 700 healthy bone marrow donors. All cohort members were sampled while nominally healthy, although unrecorded immune exposures were likely present. The donor was CMV seropositive and was included in the group of 300 or so seropositive cohort members. A peripheral blood sample was collected from each donor, and TCR beta sequencing was performed on peripheral blood mononuclear cells. Genomic DNA extraction from the blood cell samples was performed with the Qiagen DNeasy Blood Extraction Kit. The clonotype comes from a man in his thirties or forties in good health and CMV-seropositive. Material: PBMCs. The sequence is built from TRBV4-1 and TRBJ2-1; the junction holds 10 bases that match TRBD2. The encoded CDR3 is CASSSLGLAAYNEQFF. The bases are TGCGCCAGCAGCTCCCTCGGACTAGCGGCCTACAATGAGCAGTTCTTC.